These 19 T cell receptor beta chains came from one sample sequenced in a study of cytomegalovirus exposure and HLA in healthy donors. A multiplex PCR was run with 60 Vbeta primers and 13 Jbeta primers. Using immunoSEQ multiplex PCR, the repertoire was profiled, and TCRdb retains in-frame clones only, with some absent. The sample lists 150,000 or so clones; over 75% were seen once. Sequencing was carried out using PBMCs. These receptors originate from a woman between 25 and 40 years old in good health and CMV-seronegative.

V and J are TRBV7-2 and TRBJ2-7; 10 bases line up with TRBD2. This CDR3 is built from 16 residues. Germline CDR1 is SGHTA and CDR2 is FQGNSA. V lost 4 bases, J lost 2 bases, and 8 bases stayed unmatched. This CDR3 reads CASSWGWTSGTYEQYF. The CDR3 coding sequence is TGTGCCAGCAGCTGGGGTTGGACTAGCGGAACCTACGAGCAGTACTTC.

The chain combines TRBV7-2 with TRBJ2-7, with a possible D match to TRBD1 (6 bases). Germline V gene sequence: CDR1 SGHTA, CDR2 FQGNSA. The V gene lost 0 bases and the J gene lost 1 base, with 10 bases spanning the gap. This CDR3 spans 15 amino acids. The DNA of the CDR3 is TGTGCCAGCAGCTTAGCCGGGACATCATCCTACGAGCAGTACTTC. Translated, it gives CASSLAGTSSYEQYF.

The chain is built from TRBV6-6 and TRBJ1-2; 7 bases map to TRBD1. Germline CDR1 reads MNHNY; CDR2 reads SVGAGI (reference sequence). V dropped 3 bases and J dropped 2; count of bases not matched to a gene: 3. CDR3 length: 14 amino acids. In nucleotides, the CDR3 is TGTGCCAGCAGTTATGGACAGGTGAACTATGGCTACACCTTC. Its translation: CASSYGQVNYGYTF.

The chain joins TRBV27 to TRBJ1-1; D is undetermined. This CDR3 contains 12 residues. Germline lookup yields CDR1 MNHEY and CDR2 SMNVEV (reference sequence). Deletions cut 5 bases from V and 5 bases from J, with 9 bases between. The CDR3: CASSNPGTEAFF. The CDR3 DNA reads TGTGCCAGCAGTAACCCGGGAACTGAAGCTTTCTTT.

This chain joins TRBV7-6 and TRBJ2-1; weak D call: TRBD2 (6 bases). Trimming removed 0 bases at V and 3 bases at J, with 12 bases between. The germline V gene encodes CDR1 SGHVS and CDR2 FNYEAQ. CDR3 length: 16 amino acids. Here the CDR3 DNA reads TGTGCCAGCAGCTTAGCGGGAGGAAAAAGCTACAATGAGCAGTTCTTC. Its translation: CASSLAGGKSYNEQFF.

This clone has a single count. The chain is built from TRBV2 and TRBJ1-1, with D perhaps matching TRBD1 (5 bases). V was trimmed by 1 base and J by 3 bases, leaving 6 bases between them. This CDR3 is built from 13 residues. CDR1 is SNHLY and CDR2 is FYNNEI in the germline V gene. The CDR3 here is CASSEVGDTEAFF. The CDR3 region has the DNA TGTGCCAGCAGTGAAGTAGGGGACACTGAAGCTTTCTTT.

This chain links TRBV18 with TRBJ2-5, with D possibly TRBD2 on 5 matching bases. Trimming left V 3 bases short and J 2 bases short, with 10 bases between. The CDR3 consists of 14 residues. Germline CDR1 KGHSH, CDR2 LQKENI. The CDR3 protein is CASSPRSGQETQYF. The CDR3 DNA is TGTGCCAGCTCACCGAGGAGCGGACAAGAGACCCAGTACTTC.

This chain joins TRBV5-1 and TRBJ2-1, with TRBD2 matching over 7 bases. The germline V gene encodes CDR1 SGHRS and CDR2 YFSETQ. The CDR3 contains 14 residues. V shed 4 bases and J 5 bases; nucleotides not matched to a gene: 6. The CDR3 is CASSPWGGNNEQFF. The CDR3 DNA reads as TGCGCCAGCAGCCCGTGGGGGGGGAACAATGAGCAGTTCTTC.

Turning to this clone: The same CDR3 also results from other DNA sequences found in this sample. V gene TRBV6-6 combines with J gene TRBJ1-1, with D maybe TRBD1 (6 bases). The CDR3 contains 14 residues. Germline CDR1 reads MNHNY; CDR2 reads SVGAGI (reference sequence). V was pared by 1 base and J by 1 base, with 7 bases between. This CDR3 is CASSYLTGNTEAFF. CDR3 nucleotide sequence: TGTGCCAGCAGTTACTTGACAGGGAACACTGAAGCTTTCTTT.

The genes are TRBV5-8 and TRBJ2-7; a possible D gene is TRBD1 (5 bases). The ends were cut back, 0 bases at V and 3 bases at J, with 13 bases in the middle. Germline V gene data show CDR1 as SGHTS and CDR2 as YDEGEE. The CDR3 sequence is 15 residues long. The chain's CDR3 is CASSLEIGAVYEQYF. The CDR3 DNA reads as TGTGCCAGCAGCTTGGAGATAGGGGCGGTCTACGAGCAGTACTTC.

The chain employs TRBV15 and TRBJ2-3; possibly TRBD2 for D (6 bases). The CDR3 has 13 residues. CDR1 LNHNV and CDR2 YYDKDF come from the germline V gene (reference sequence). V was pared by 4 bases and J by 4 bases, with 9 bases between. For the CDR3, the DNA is TGTGCCACCAGCAACAGCGGGTCAGATACGCAGTATTTT. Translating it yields CATSNSGSDTQYF.

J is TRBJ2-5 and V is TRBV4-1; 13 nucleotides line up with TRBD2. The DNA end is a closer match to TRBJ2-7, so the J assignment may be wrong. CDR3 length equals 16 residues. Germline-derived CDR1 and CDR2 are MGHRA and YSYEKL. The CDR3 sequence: CASSRGGLAGVDEQYF. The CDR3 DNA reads TGCGCCAGCAGCCGGGGAGGACTAGCGGGAGTGGACGAGCAGTACTTC.

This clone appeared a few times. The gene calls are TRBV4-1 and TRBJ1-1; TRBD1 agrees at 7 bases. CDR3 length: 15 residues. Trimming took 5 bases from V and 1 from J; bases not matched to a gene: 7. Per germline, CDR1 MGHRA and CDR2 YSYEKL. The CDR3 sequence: CASSVGGQPNTEAFF. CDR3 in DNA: TGCGCCAGCAGCGTGGGGGGACAGCCGAACACTGAAGCTTTCTTT.

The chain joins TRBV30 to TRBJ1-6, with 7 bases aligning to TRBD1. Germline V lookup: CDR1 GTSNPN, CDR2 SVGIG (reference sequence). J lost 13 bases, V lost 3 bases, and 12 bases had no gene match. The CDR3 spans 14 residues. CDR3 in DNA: TGTGCCTGGAGCCCGGGACAGACCTTACGGCCCCTCCACTTT. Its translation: CAWSPGQTLRPLHF. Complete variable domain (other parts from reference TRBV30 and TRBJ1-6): SQTIHQWPATLVQPVGSPLSLECTVEGTSNPNLYWYRQAAGRGLQLLFYSVGIGQISSEVPQNLSASRPQDRQFILSSKKLLLSDSGFYLCAWSPGQTLRPLHFGNGTRLTVT.

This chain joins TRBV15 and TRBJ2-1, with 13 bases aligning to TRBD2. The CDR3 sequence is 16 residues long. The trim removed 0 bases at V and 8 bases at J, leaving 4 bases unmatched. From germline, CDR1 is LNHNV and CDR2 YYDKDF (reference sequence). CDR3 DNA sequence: TGTGCCACCAGCAGAGAAACTAGCGGGGGGGCGGATGAGCAGTTCTTC. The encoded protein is CATSRETSGGADEQFF.

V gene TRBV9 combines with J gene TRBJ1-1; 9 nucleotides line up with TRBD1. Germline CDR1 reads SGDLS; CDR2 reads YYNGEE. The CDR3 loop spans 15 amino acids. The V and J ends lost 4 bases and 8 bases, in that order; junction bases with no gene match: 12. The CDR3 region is CASSLTGGRQAEAFF. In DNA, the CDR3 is TGTGCCAGCAGCCTAACAGGGGGCAGGCAGGCGGAAGCTTTCTTT. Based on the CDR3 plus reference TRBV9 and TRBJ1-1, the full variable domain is DSGVTQTPKHLITATGQRVTLRCSPRSGDLSVYWYQQSLDQGLQFLIQYYNGEERAKGNILERFSAQQFPDLHSELNLSSLELGDSALYFCASSLTGGRQAEAFFGQGTRLTVV.

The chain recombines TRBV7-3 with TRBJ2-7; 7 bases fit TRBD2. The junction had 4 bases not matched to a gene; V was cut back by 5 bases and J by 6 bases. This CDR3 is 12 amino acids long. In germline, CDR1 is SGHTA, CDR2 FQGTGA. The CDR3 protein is CASSGPGGEQYF. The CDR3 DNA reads TGTGCCAGCAGCGGGCCGGGGGGCGAGCAGTACTTC.

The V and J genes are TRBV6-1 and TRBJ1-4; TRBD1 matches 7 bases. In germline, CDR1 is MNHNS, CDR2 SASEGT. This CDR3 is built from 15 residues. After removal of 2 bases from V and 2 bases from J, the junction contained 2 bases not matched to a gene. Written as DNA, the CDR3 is TGTGCCAGCAGTGAACTACAGGGGACTAATGAAAAACTGTTTTTT. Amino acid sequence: CASSELQGTNEKLFF.

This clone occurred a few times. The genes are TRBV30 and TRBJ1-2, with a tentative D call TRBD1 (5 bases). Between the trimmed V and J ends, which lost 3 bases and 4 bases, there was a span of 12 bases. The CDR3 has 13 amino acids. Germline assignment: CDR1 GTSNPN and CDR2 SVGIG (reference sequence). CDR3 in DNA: TGTGCCTGGAGGACCAGGGCGACCTATGGCTACACCTTC. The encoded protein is CAWRTRATYGYTF.